Here is one TCR beta chain with its context. Some clones are missing from TCRdb's copy, which holds only in-frame ones; the method was immunoSEQ multiplex PCR. The sample contains approximately 330,000 clones, approximately 83% of which appear only once. This record belongs to a study of blood T cell repertoires in COVID-19. Donors were grouped by their self-reported clinical history. J lost 5 bases, V lost 3 bases, and 1 base had no gene match. Germline values: CDR1 DFQATT, CDR2 SNEGSKA (reference sequence). The CDR3 spans 13 residues. Sequenced input: PBMCs or T cells enriched from blood (not recorded which). This TCR was sampled from a woman aged 40 to 50 with acute COVID-19. V is TRBV20-1 and J is TRBJ2-2, with TRBD2 matching over 9 bases. The chain's CDR3 is CSASGLATGELFF. The CDR3, as DNA: TGCAGTGCTAGTGGACTAGCGACCGGGGAGCTGTTTTTT.